The 24 T cell receptor beta chains below all came from one sample that was sequenced in a study of beta chain features in type 1 diabetes. General study results and limits: Shortening of TCRB CDR3s, moderate but significant, appeared in all four CD4+ subsets of Type 1 diabetes patients.

The whole isolated RNA underwent reverse transcription, so sequencing captured expressed TCRB transcripts. Libraries were prepared by immunoSEQ multiplex PCR; TCRdb keeps only in-frame clonotypes and omits some of them. The sample carries 100,000 to 150,000 clones, approximately 10% recorded once. Their cognate antigens are unknown. The sequenced material came from central memory CD4+ T cells from blood. The origin of the receptors is a man aged 30-40 years with type 1 diabetes.

This rearrangement joins TRBV5-1 to TRBJ2-5, with 9 bases identical to TRBD2. The V and J ends lost 0 bases and 1 base, in that order; junction bases with no gene match: 1. Germline CDR1 is SGHRS and CDR2 is YFSETQ. The CDR3 extends over 15 amino acids. The CDR3 region is CASSLASGAQETQYF. In nucleotides, the CDR3 is TGCGCCAGCAGCTTGGCTAGCGGGGCCCAAGAGACCCAGTACTTC.

This sequence joins TRBV18 and TRBJ1-1; 9 positions agree with TRBD1. V lost 4 bases and J lost 3; bases outside the gene matches: 3. This CDR3 has 14 residues. Germline assignment: CDR1 KGHSH and CDR2 LQKENI. CDR3 bases: TGTGCCAGCTCACGGGGACAGGGTGACACTGAAGCTTTCTTT. It codes for CASSRGQGDTEAFF.

This clone has more than one count but fewer than ten. V and J are TRBV6-5 and TRBJ2-3, with 8 positions matching TRBD1. Germline assignment: CDR1 MNHEY and CDR2 SVGAGI. J gave up 4 bases and V 4 bases, and 4 bases lay outside the gene matches. There are 14 residues in the CDR3. CDR3 sequence reads: CASSLDRESDTQYF. CDR3 bases: TGTGCCAGCAGTTTGGACAGGGAGTCAGATACGCAGTATTTT.

In this sample, this clone turned up a few times. CDR3 DNA sequence: TGTGCCAGCAGCCCAATCCGGACTAGCGGGGGGACCGGGGAGCTGTTTTTT. It encodes CASSPIRTSGGTGELFF. This sequence joins TRBV7-2 and TRBJ2-2; 14 positions agree with TRBD2. The germline V gene has CDR1 SGHTA and CDR2 FQGNSA. CDR3 length: 17 amino acids. The ends lost 5 bases at V and 5 bases at J; junction bases unmatched: 7. Filled out from reference TRBV7-2 and TRBJ2-2, the complete variable domain reads GAGVSQSPSNKVTEKGKDVELRCDPISGHTALYWYRQSLGQGLEFLIYFQGNSAPDKSGLPSDRFSAERTGGSVSTLTIQRTQQEDSAVYLCASSPIRTSGGTGELFFGEGSRLTVL.

About this clone: One junction end does not reproduce the germline sequence, and a read error may be involved. The gene calls are TRBV6-6 and TRBJ2-1; 7 bases align to TRBD2. There are 14 residues in the CDR3. CDR1 is MNHNY, CDR2 SVGAGI, per germline (reference sequence). The CDR3 DNA reads as TGTGCCAGCAGTTCCCCCTCGGGGGGACCTAGCATCGTCTTC. This codes for CASSSPSGGPSIVF.

This rearrangement joins TRBV7-2 to TRBJ2-5; tentative D call: TRBD1 (6 bases). Germline CDR1 and CDR2: SGHTA and FQGNSA. Deletions cut 5 bases from V and 7 bases from J, with 20 bases between. The CDR3 runs 15 residues. CDR3 DNA: TGTGCCAGCAGCCCAGGGGTAGGCCAGTCGGGGACCCAGTACTTC. Translated, it gives CASSPGVGQSGTQYF.

This clone was seen many times. This chain uses TRBV5-4 with TRBJ2-7; 14 bases agree with TRBD2. Trimming cost V 4 bases and J 4 bases; bases outside gene matches: 7. The CDR3 loop spans 16 amino acids. The germline V gene has CDR1 SGHNT and CDR2 YYREEE (reference sequence). CDR3 sequence: CASSRTSGGMVYEQYF. The CDR3 bases are TGTGCCAGCAGCCGGACTAGCGGGGGGATGGTATACGAGCAGTACTTC.

Notes on this clone: Other nucleotide sequences in the sample specify the same CDR3. The chain combines TRBV7-9 with TRBJ1-1; 7 bases align to TRBD1. Germline CDR1 is SEHNR and CDR2 is FQNEAQ (reference sequence). The CDR3 consists of 14 residues. J gave up 4 bases and V 4 bases, and 6 bases lay outside the gene matches. The CDR3: CASSSQGGGTEAFF. DNA for the CDR3: TGTGCCAGCAGCTCCCAGGGGGGCGGCACTGAAGCTTTCTTT.

This clone turned up a few times. J is TRBJ2-3 and V is TRBV16; D unclear. The V end was cut by 4 bases, the J end by 4 bases, with 6 bases between. The V gene's germline CDR1 is KGHSY and CDR2 FQNENV. This CDR3 is built from 12 residues. CDR3 region: CASSLGADTQYF. DNA of the CDR3: TGTGCCAGCAGCCTGGGCGCAGATACGCAGTATTTT.

The chain combines TRBV5-6 with TRBJ2-5; 7 bases are shared with TRBD1. The J call is doubtful: the DNA matches TRBJ2-7 better. CDR1 SGHDT and CDR2 YYEEEE come from the germline V gene. The CDR3 is 14 residues long. The CDR3 region has the DNA TGTGCCAGCAGCTTAAAGGGACAGCTGTACGAGCAGTACTTC. It specifies CASSLKGQLYEQYF.

This clone was counted between two and nine times. The V gene is TRBV15, the J gene TRBJ1-1; no definite D call. Germline V gene lookup returns CDR1 LNHNV and CDR2 YYDKDF (reference sequence). The V end lost 2 bases, the J end lost 8 bases, and 15 bases lay between the germline ends. The CDR3 contains 14 residues. This CDR3 reads CATSRQRSTPEAFF. For the CDR3, the DNA is TGTGCCACCAGCAGACAAAGAAGCACGCCGGAAGCTTTCTTT.

This clone occurred a few times. The chain employs TRBV11-2 and TRBJ1-2; tentative D call: TRBD1 (5 bases). Between the trimmed V and J ends, which lost 1 base and 2 bases, there was a span of 8 bases. This CDR3 comprises 14 residues. Per the germline V gene, CDR1 is SGHAT and CDR2 is FQNNGV. Here the CDR3 reads CASSLAPGNYGYTF. The DNA of the CDR3 is TGTGCCAGCAGCTTAGCTCCAGGGAACTATGGCTACACCTTC. Variable domain in full (rest from reference TRBV11-2 and TRBJ1-2): EAGVAQSPRYKIIEKRQSVAFWCNPISGHATLYWYQQILGQGPKLLIQFQNNGVVDDSQLPKDRFSAERLKGVDSTLKIQPAKLEDSAVYLCASSLAPGNYGYTFGSGTRLTVV.

This clone showed up just a few times. The rearrangement uses TRBV9 and TRBJ1-3; D uncertain. CDR1 is SGDLS, CDR2 YYNGEE, per germline. The CDR3 has 15 amino acids. Trimming took off 4 bases at V and 0 bases at J, with 11 bases between the two ends. The CDR3 DNA sequence: TGTGCCAGCAGCCCGAGGGCCTACTCTGGAAACACCATATATTTT. Its protein product is CASSPRAYSGNTIYF.

This sequence joins TRBV5-1 and TRBJ2-3, with no clear D. Germline lookup yields CDR1 SGHRS and CDR2 YFSETQ. The CDR3 sequence is 12 residues long. The V and J ends lost 3 bases and 5 bases respectively, with 7 bases between them. The CDR3: CASSSTRDTQYF. DNA for the CDR3: TGCGCCAGCAGCTCAACTCGAGATACGCAGTATTTT.

The sample holds a few counts of this clone. The chain combines TRBV18 with TRBJ1-6; 9 nucleotides align to TRBD1. This CDR3 is 15 amino acids long. J gave up 14 bases and V 5 bases, and 13 bases lay outside the gene matches. Germline CDR1 and CDR2: KGHSH and LQKENI. The CDR3 region is CASSSTGTGKFSLHF. CDR3 bases: TGTGCCAGCTCATCTACCGGGACAGGGAAATTTTCCCTCCACTTT.

The rearrangement links TRBV7-3 to TRBJ2-5, with TRBD1 as a possible D gene (5 bases). This CDR3 is 13 amino acids long. V was shortened by 3 bases and J by 4 bases, with 9 bases between the two germline ends. The germline gives CDR1 SGHTA, CDR2 FQGTGA. Here the CDR3 reads CASSFGQGETQYF. The CDR3 nucleotides read TGTGCCAGCAGCTTCGGACAAGGAGAGACCCAGTACTTC.

The chain employs TRBV7-3 and TRBJ2-1; tentatively, D is TRBD2 (6 bases). V lost 5 bases and J 9 bases, leaving 11 bases between the germline ends. Germline CDR1 and CDR2: SGHTA and FQGTGA. This CDR3 is built from 12 residues. The CDR3 sequence: CASSLTSGEQFF. In DNA form, the CDR3 reads TGTGCCAGCAGCCTGACTAGTGGTGAGCAGTTCTTC.

The genes are TRBV18 and TRBJ2-7; tentatively, D is TRBD2 (5 bases). This CDR3 spans 14 amino acids. V lost 2 bases and J lost 1, with 9 bases in between. CDR1 is KGHSH, CDR2 LQKENI, per germline. The CDR3 region has the DNA TGTGCCAGCTCACCAGGCGGGTCGTCCTACGAGCAGTACTTC. This sequence encodes CASSPGGSSYEQYF.

In the case of this clone: The sample carries other DNA sequences with the same CDR3. The chain employs TRBV11-2 and TRBJ1-2; D is unresolved. Germline CDR1 SGHAT, CDR2 FQNNGV. The CDR3 contains 13 residues. The V end was cut by 5 bases, the J end by 2 bases, with 9 bases between. The CDR3 sequence: CASSPGGNYGYTF. The CDR3 DNA sequence: TGTGCCAGCAGCCCGGGAGGGAACTATGGCTACACCTTC.

The V and J genes are TRBV20-1 and TRBJ1-1; no clear D. This CDR3 region has 11 residues. CDR1 is DFQATT, CDR2 SNEGSKA, per germline (reference sequence). Trimming removed 7 bases at V and 3 bases at J, with 9 bases between. CDR3 DNA sequence: TGCAGTGTAGGCGGAGACACTGAAGCTTTCTTT. Encoded protein: CSVGGDTEAFF.

This chain connects TRBV6-1 to TRBJ1-2; 8 bases map to TRBD1. With V trimmed by 4 bases and J by 3 bases, 1 base remained unmatched. Germline loops: CDR1 MNHNS, CDR2 SASEGT. This CDR3 has 13 amino acids. This CDR3 is CASSATGDYGYTF. Written as DNA, the CDR3 is TGTGCCAGCAGTGCGACAGGGGACTATGGCTACACCTTC.

This clone was counted at least ten times. The chain links TRBV13 to TRBJ2-2; TRBD1 matches at 9 bases. CDR1 is PRHDT, CDR2 FYEKMQ, per germline (reference sequence). The CDR3 totals 15 residues. Germline trimming cut 5 bases from V and 5 bases from J; bases unmatched to any gene: 6. The CDR3 DNA reads as TGTGCCAGCAGCAAGGACAGGGGATCGACCGGGGAGCTGTTTTTT. It is translated as CASSKDRGSTGELFF.

The V and J genes are TRBV7-9 and TRBJ2-2; D remains ambiguous. V was clipped by 5 bases and J by 1 base, with 5 bases between them. The CDR3 sequence is 13 residues long. Germline CDR1 reads SEHNR; CDR2 reads FQNEAQ (reference sequence). As DNA, the CDR3 is TGTGCCAGCAGCCCGCGGAACACCGGGGAGCTGTTTTTT. It codes for CASSPRNTGELFF.

A few counts support this clone. The chain has TRBV10-3 and TRBJ2-1, with a possible D match to TRBD2 (6 bases). V gave up 4 bases and J gave up 14 bases, with 15 bases separating them. The CDR3 covers 12 residues. Germline V lookup: CDR1 ENHRY, CDR2 SYGVKD. The CDR3 protein is CAISGSGRAKFF. The CDR3 DNA follows: TGTGCCATCAGTGGAAGCGGGCGGGCTAAGTTCTTC.